Below, 14 T cell receptor beta chains from the same sample are listed, as sequenced in a study of blood T cell repertoires in COVID-19. Sequencing was performed with immunoSEQ multiplex PCR; in TCRdb, only in-frame clones are kept and a portion is missing. The sample shows under 200,000 clones, approximately 84% of them seen only once. Sequenced: PBMCs or T cells enriched from blood (not recorded which). These TCRs come from a man aged 50-60 years who had recovered from COVID-19.

As DNA, the CDR3 is TGCAGTGCTAGTAAGACTAGCGGGGGGGCCGGTCGGTCCTACGAGCAGTACTTC. Protein: CSASKTSGGAGRSYEQYF. The chain joins TRBV20-1 to TRBJ2-7; the match to TRBD2 covers 14 bases. Germline V gene lookup returns CDR1 DFQATT and CDR2 SNEGSKA (reference sequence). J gave up 1 base and V 3 bases, and 11 bases lay outside the gene matches. The CDR3 consists of 18 residues.

This chain links TRBV6-2 or TRBV6-3 with TRBJ2-3; maybe TRBD1 (6 bases). Germline loops: CDR1 MNHEY, CDR2 SVGEGT. V gave up 3 bases and J gave up 0 bases, with 13 bases separating them. There are 16 residues in the CDR3. CDR3 sequence: CASSYRQGRSTDTQYF. In DNA form, the CDR3 reads TGTGCCAGCAGTTATCGGCAGGGGAGAAGCACAGATACGCAGTATTTT.

CDR3 region: CASSNDRVIADTQYF. CDR3 coding DNA: TGTGCCAGTAGTAACGACAGGGTTATCGCAGATACGCAGTATTTT. This sequence joins TRBV19 and TRBJ2-3; TRBD1 aligns across 7 bases. The CDR3 sequence is 15 residues long. V gave up 4 bases and J gave up 4 bases; unmatched junction bases: 8. In germline, CDR1 is LNHDA, CDR2 SQIVND (reference sequence). The whole variable domain, remainder taken from reference TRBV19 and TRBJ2-3, is DGGITQSPKYLFRKEGQNVTLSCEQNLNHDAMYWYRQDPGQGLRLIYYSQIVNDFQKGDIAEGYSVSREKKESFPLTVTSAQKNPTAFYLCASSNDRVIADTQYFGPGTRLTVL.

CDR3 sequence (DNA): TGTGCCAGCAGAGGAGGACCCAACACCGGGGAGCTGTTTTTT. It encodes CASRGGPNTGELFF. The rearrangement uses TRBV7-2 and TRBJ2-2; possible D gene TRBD2, 5 bases. The CDR3 runs to 14 residues. The ends were cut back, 6 bases at V and 2 bases at J, with 10 bases in the middle. Germline lookup yields CDR1 SGHTA and CDR2 FQGNSA.

This chain joins TRBV5-6 and TRBJ1-2; D uncertain. This CDR3 has 13 amino acids. CDR1 SGHDT and CDR2 YYEEEE come from the germline V gene. The ends were cut back, 4 bases at V and 8 bases at J, with 15 bases in the middle. The CDR3 is CASSPGGLGGYTF. The CDR3, as DNA: TGTGCCAGCAGCCCCGGTGGTCTGGGCGGCTACACCTTC.

This clone appeared once. The chain combines TRBV28 with TRBJ1-2; D not certain. Germline loops: CDR1 MDHEN, CDR2 SYDVKM. Trimming took off 5 bases at V and 8 bases at J, with 9 bases between the two ends. This CDR3 spans 11 amino acids. The CDR3 DNA is TGTGCCAGCAGTCAACGGTTGGGCTACACCTTC. Encoded protein: CASSQRLGYTF.

The rearrangement uses TRBV9 and TRBJ2-1, with D tentatively TRBD2 (5 bases). CDR3 size: 14 residues. The germline V and J ends were trimmed by 0 bases and 10 bases, with 14 bases remaining between them. Germline CDR1 reads SGDLS; CDR2 reads YYNGEE. CDR3 bases: TGTGCCAGCAGCGTAGCCGGTCCCCCGGGGGAGCAGTTCTTC. It codes for CASSVAGPPGEQFF.

This clone was observed once. The chain carries TRBV10-3 and TRBJ2-5, with D possibly being TRBD2 (6 bases). The germline V gene encodes CDR1 ENHRY and CDR2 SYGVKD. V was cut by 7 bases and J by 2 bases, with 11 bases left in between. This CDR3 is built from 13 residues. The CDR3, as DNA: TGTGCCATCACTGCGGGGAATCAAGAGACCCAGTACTTC. Translating it yields CAITAGNQETQYF.

In nucleotides, the CDR3 is TGTGCCAGCAGTTACTCGATGGCAGGGGGTTCTGATAGCAATCAGCCCCAGCATTTT. Amino acids: CASSYSMAGGSDSNQPQHF. The rearrangement joins TRBV6-2 or TRBV6-3 to TRBJ1-5; 7 nucleotides line up with TRBD1. J lost 0 bases, V lost 0 bases, and 11 bases had no gene match. The CDR3 runs to 19 residues. Germline values: CDR1 MNHEY, CDR2 SVGEGT.

CDR3 in amino acids: CASSLEIRGAVAYNEQFF. The DNA of the CDR3 is TGTGCCAGCAGCTTAGAGATACGGGGGGCCGTCGCATACAATGAGCAGTTCTTC. The chain uses TRBV11-2 and TRBJ2-1, with D possibly being TRBD2 (7 bases). This CDR3 comprises 18 residues. Trimming took 0 bases from V and 4 from J, leaving 19 bases between them. Germline CDR1 and CDR2: SGHAT and FQNNGV.

The V gene is TRBV5-1, the J gene TRBJ2-1; 11 bases align to TRBD2. Germline CDR1 and CDR2: SGHRS and YFSETQ. The V segment lost 0 bases and the J segment 7 bases; nucleotides outside the gene matches: 3. The CDR3 is made up of 15 amino acids. The CDR3 sequence is CASSLVASGGNEQFF. CDR3 sequence (DNA): TGCGCCAGCAGCTTGGTGGCTAGCGGGGGGAATGAGCAGTTCTTC.

This chain links TRBV5-6 with TRBJ2-1, with D possibly matching TRBD2 (6 bases). CDR1 and CDR2 from the germline V gene are SGHDT and YYEEEE. There are 13 residues in the CDR3. V was shortened by 4 bases and J by 8 bases, with 13 bases between the two germline ends. CDR3 in amino acids: CASSPGPSDEQFF. Written as DNA, the CDR3 is TGTGCCAGCAGCCCCGGGCCTAGCGATGAGCAGTTCTTC.

The chain has TRBV21-1 and TRBJ2-7; the D segment call TRBD2 is taken from the table without a DNA check. TRBV21-1 is termed a pseudogene. CDR3 size: 17 residues. Here the CDR3 reads CASSPQGSGGVLGEQYF. Here the CDR3 DNA reads TGTGCCAGCAGCCCTCAAGGGTCGGGCGGGGTATTGGGGGAGCAGTACTTC.

The chain combines TRBV5-1 with TRBJ2-5, with 11 nucleotides matching TRBD1. The CDR3 sequence is 17 residues long. Germline CDR1 and CDR2: SGHRS and YFSETQ. J was trimmed by 5 bases and V by 0 bases; bases with no gene match: 9. CDR3: CASSLGARTGGGETQYF. Written as DNA, the CDR3 is TGCGCCAGCAGCTTGGGGGCCAGGACAGGGGGCGGCGAGACCCAGTACTTC.